This T cell receptor beta chain was identified during a study of vaccination effects on CD4 cells after COVID-19. The study, taken as a whole, reports: After vaccination, at late timepoints, clones induced by infection and by vaccine contracted markedly.

Antigen-specific CD4+ T cells expanded by the ViraFEST assay with viral peptide pools were then sequenced. Scientists isolated CD4+ T cells after an approximately 10-day culture period ended. Negative nucleocapsid antibody tests before and after vaccination confirmed no previous SARS-CoV-2 infection. Every well housed around 2.1 million PBMC, which grew in culture alongside around 10 IU/ml IL-2 and about 10 ug/ml peptides. Half of the medium was exchanged for IL-2 medium on both days 3 and 7. Clones were sequenced by immunoSEQ multiplex PCR, and TCRdb holds only the in-frame ones, with some missing. The repertoire includes fewer than 55,000 clones, 79% of them detected once, and roughly 5.6% sits in the top ten. CDR3 size: 13 residues. Between the trimmed V and J ends, which lost 4 bases and 4 bases, there was a span of 9 bases. Germline V gene lookup returns CDR1 SGHRS and CDR2 YFSETQ. This clone occurred once. Its antigen remains unidentified.

Material: CD4+ T cells from PBMCs cultured with HCoV-OC43 spike peptides, obtained before COVID-19 vaccination. Sample subset: HCoV-OC43 spike overlapping peptide pool stimulation. This TCR came from a human donor who received a COVID-19 vaccine. The rearrangement uses TRBV5-1 and TRBJ2-1; D is tentatively TRBD1 or TRBD2 (5 bases each). CDR3 in DNA: TGCGCCAGCAGCACGGGGCAGTACAATGAGCAGTTCTTC. Protein sequence: CASSTGQYNEQFF.